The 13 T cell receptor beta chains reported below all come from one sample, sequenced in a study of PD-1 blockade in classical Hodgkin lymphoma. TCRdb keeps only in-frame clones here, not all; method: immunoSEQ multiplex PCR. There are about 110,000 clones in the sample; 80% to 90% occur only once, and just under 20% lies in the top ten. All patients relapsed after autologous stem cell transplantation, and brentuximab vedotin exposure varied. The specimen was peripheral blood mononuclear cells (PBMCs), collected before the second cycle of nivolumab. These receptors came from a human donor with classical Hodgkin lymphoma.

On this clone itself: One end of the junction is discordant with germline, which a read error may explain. In DNA, the CDR3 is TGTGCCAACAGCTCGAGACGGAACACTGAAGCTTTCTTT. Translated: CANSSRRNTEAFF. The V and J genes are TRBV5-6 and TRBJ1-1; D gene unclear. The CDR3 loop spans 13 amino acids. Looked up from germline, CDR1 is SGHDT and CDR2 is YYEEEE. The entire variable domain, with the rest obtained from reference TRBV5-6 and TRBJ1-1, is as follows: DAGVTQSPTHLIKTRGQQVTLRCSPKSGHDTVSWYQQALGQGPQFIFQYYEEEERQRGNFPDRFSGHQFPNYSSELNVNALLLGDSALYLCANSSRRNTEAFFGQGTRLTVV.

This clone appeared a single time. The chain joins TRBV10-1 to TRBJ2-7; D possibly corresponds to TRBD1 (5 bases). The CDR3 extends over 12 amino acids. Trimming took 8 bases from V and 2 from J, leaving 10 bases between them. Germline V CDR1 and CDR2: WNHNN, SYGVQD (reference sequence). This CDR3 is CASSTEAYEQYF. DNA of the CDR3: TGCGCCAGCTCGACAGAGGCCTACGAGCAGTACTTC.

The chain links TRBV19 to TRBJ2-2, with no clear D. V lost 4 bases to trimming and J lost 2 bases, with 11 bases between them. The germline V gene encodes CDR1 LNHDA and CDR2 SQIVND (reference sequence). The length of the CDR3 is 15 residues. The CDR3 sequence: CASSTRAANTGELFF. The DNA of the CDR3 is TGTGCCAGTAGTACCCGGGCAGCCAACACCGGGGAGCTGTTTTTT.

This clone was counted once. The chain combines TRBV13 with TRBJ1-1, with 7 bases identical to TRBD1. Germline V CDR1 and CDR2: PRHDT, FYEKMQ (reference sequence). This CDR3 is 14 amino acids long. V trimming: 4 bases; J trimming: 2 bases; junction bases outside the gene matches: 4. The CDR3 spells CASSSGTANTEAFF. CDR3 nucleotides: TGTGCCAGCAGCTCTGGGACAGCAAACACTGAAGCTTTCTTT. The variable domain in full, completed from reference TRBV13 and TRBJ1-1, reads AAGVIQSPRHLIKEKRETATLKCYPIPRHDTVYWYQQGPGQDPQFLISFYEKMQSDKGSIPDRFSAQQFSDYHSELNMSSLELGDSALYFCASSSGTANTEAFFGQGTRLTVV.

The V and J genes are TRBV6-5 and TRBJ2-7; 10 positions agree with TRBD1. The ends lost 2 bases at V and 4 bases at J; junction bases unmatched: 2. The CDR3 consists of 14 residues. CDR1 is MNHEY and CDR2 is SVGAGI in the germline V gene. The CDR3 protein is CASSYRDRGYEQYF. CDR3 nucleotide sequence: TGTGCCAGCAGTTACCGGGACAGGGGATACGAGCAGTACTTC.

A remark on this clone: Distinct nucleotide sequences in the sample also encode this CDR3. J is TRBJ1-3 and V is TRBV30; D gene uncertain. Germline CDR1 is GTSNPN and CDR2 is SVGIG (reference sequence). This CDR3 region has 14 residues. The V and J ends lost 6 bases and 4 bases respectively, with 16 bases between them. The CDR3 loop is CACHRSAQGNTIYF. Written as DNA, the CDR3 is TGTGCCTGCCACCGATCAGCCCAGGGAAACACCATATATTTT.

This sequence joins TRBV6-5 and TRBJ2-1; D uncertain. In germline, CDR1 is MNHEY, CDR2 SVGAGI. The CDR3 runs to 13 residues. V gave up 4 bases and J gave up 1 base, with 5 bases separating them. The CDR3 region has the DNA TGTGCCAGCAGTTTACCTTCCTACAATGAGCAGTTCTTC. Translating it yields CASSLPSYNEQFF.

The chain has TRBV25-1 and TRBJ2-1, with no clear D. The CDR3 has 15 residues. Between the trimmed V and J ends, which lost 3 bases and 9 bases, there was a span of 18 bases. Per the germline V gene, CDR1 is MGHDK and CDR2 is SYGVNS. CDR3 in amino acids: CASSDRNTINREQFF. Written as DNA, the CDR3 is TGTGCCAGCAGTGATCGAAACACTATAAATCGTGAGCAGTTCTTC.

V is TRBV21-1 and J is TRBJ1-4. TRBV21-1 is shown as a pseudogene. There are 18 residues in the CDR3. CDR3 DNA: TGTGCCAGCAGCAAACCGGGCCGAGGGCGTACAACTAATGAAAAACTGTTTTTT. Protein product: CASSKPGRGRTTNEKLFF.

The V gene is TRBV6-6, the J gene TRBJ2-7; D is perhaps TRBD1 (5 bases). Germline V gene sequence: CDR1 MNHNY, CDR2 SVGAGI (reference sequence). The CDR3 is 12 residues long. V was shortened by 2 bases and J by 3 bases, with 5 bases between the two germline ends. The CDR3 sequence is CASSYQGYEQYF. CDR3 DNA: TGTGCCAGCAGTTACCAGGGCTACGAGCAGTACTTC.

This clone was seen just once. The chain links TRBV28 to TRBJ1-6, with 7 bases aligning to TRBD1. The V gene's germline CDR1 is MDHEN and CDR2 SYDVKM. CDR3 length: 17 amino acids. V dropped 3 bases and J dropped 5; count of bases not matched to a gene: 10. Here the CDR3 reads CASSFPTGAFDNSPLHF. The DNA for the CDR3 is TGTGCCAGCAGTTTCCCCACAGGGGCTTTTGATAATTCACCCCTCCACTTT.

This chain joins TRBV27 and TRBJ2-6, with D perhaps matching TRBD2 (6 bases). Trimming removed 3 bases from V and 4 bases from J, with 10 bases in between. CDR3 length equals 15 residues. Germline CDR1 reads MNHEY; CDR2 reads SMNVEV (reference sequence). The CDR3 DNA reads TGTGCCAGCAGTTTGGGGGGAGCCGGGGCCAACGTCCTGACTTTC. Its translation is CASSLGGAGANVLTF.

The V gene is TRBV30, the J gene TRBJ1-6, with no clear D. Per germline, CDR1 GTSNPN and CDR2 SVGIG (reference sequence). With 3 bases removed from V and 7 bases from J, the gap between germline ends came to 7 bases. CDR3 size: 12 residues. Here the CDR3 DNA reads TGTGCCTGGAGGAGCAGAAATTCACCCCTCCACTTT. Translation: CAWRSRNSPLHF.